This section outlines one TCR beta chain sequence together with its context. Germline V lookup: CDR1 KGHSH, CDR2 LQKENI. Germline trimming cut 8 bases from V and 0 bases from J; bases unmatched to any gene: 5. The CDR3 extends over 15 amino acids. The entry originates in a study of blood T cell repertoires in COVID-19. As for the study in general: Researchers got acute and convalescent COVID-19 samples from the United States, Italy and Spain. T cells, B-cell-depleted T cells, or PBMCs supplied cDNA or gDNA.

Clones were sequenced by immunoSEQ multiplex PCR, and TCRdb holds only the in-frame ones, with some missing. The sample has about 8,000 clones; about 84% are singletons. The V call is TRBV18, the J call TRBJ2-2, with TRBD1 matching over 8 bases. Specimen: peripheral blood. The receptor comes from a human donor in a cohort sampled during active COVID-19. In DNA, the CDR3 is TGTGCCAGCCCGATGACAGGGGCGAACACCGGGGAGCTGTTTTTT. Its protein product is CASPMTGANTGELFF.